Included here is one T cell receptor beta chain sequence, with context. This clone is a singleton in its sample. Its recognized antigen is unknown. The record has no base qualities; no much larger clone is one base away. The sample is drawn from a study of cytomegalovirus exposure and HLA in healthy donors (dated by TCRdb to the late 2010s). At the level of the whole study: According to an earlier analysis of around 600 of the donors, roughly 180 million T cells yielded 95 million to 140 million unique TCR beta sequences and roughly 280 Gb of sequence data. Approximately 310 gigabases of sequencing data and roughly 81 million unique TCR sequences made up an early release that covered about 640 HLA-typed donors. Of the 300 to 500 genotyped donors, approximately 81% were placed in the genetic ancestry cluster associated with self-reported Caucasian donors. The study aimed to test whether signatures of past pathogen exposure could be identified by cataloging public T cell receptors. The study used immunosequencing to profile the T cell repertoires of more than 650 subjects and linked those repertoires to cytomegalovirus serostatus. Along with the approximately 620-subject first cohort, a separate validation cohort of over a hundred different subjects was used. The study combined high-throughput TCR immunosequencing, statistical association of individual TCRs with disease status, and machine learning to predict cytomegalovirus infection status. To study patterns of TCR occurrence, a later analysis re-analyzed previously published TCR beta repertoires from 550 to 800 donors and added high-resolution HLA genotyping. Rather than drawing on any new phenotypic data, the later analysis identified candidate immune exposures from TCR beta sequences and the way those sequences occurred across donors. An earlier analysis of several hundred of the donors used high-throughput TCR beta sequencing to judge whether each TCR beta V gene segment behaved as functional or pseudogenic. Donor age, sex, ethnicity and CMV serostatus were compiled together with the repertoire data. A later genetic analysis took genome-wide SNP genotypes for about three fifths of the 666 donors and used that subset as a discovery cohort. Every repertoire in the discovery cohort had been generated on one and the same sequencing platform. Both class I and class II loci were covered by HLA typing, at four-digit resolution. The number of typed donors differed by locus: about 620-630 for A, B, C, DRB1 and DQB1; roughly 510 for DQA1; fewer than 610 for DPA1; and roughly 470 for DPB1. Five DR-DQ haplotypes were handled as single units for association and clustering, since linkage in the cohort was strong. On average, roughly 240,000 unique TCR beta nucleotide sequences were sequenced per donor among fewer than 500 genotyped donors of the cohort, with roughly a sixth of those sequences being non-productive. What the work shows at the level of the full study, not this receptor alone: A further reported finding was that TCR beta sequences accurately predicted the HLA-A and HLA-B alleles for most subjects in the first cohort. In a later analysis, the rate of TCR association differed among HLA loci, with DRB1 alleles having the most associated TCRs and HLA-C alleles having the fewest. It was suggested by the authors that the approach could potentially be generalized to other disease states and immunological phenotypes. Compared with equally common non-associated chains, HLA-associated TCR beta chains in a later analysis were more clonally expanded and had lower generation probabilities. Seventeen rarely observed V segments, including chromosome 9 orphons, were excluded from the earlier analysis of several hundred of the donors because counts were too low. A later analysis found that most CMV-associated TCR beta chains appeared HLA-restricted, with HLA associations seemingly driven largely by CMV exposure. In the study, 164 TCR beta chains were listed as associated with cytomegalovirus. In both the original and validation cohorts, the classifier was reported to diagnose cytomegalovirus status with high specificity and sensitivity. Assigning TCR associations to individual alleles was difficult when HLA alleles, especially DR and DQ, strongly co-occurred. The sequencing pipeline was judged likely to have produced a cluster of highly shared sequence variants as a technical artifact. Compared with the roughly 600-donor mean, donors in an Asian-associated ancestry cluster had fewer N-insertions in productive TCRs, according to a later genetic analysis. Some IMGT-functional V segments, including TRBV6-2 and TRBV6-3, could not be distinguished by the 87-base-pair reads and were therefore excluded. A later analysis reported that several top co-occurrence clusters appeared linked to parvovirus B19, influenza, CMV and Epstein-Barr virus. Across donors, most TCR sequences were observed very rarely, whereas some public TCRs were present in many individuals. Specific HLA alleles were associated with around 18,000 TCR beta sequences at a false discovery rate of 0.05 in a later analysis. A later genetic analysis associated a missense DCLRE1C variant with V-gene and J-gene trimming of TCR beta chains, and an independent cohort replicated the association. In vitro tests confirmed that a few of the cytomegalovirus-associated TCR beta chains recognize cytomegalovirus antigens. The cohort was sequenced for TCR beta chains only, and without alpha or paired-chain data the features that could be detected were limited. Linkage disequilibrium might explain the correlated functional status among segregating V segments, but an unknown experimental factor could not be excluded. An earlier analysis of around 600 of the donors showed that most TCR beta V segments appeared in productive rearrangements either about 87% or about 30% of the time, which broadly matched IMGT annotations. Sequencing depth was assumed to be roughly uniform across donors in the presence/absence analyses, though that assumption may not hold. Because HLA typing was unavailable for some donors at each locus, only the typed subset was used in association tests. For the cohort, immune exposure information was limited to CMV serostatus.

Libraries were constructed by the immunoSEQ multiplex PCR assay. For the multiplex PCR, a mixture combining 60 forward primers for TCR Vbeta segments and 13 reverse primers for TCR Jbeta segments was used. Amplification of the CDR3 region of rearranged TCR beta genes was performed with a multiplex PCR assay on genomic DNA. The amplified TCR beta libraries were sequenced on the Illumina HiSeq System as 87-base-pair reads. From the authors' description of their analysis: A later analysis counted approximately 74 million unique TCR beta chains across the approximately 700 repertoires, and 10 million to 12 million of these chains were shared by at least two donors. To remove PCR and sequencing errors, raw reads were error-corrected and collapsed into unique sequences using a nearest-neighbor algorithm that merged closely related sequences. V, D and J gene segments were assigned by aligning CDR3 sequences to IMGT reference sequences. For a sequence to be retained, a match of at least six nucleotides was required to both a V gene segment and a J gene segment. A rearrangement was called productive if the CDR3 had no stop codons and remained in frame with V and J, and every other rearrangement was called non-productive. Following IMGT convention, CDR3 was defined as the stretch from the second conserved V-encoded cysteine up to the conserved J-encoded phenylalanine. The earlier analysis of approximately 590 of the donors excluded any sequence lacking an unambiguous match to a single V gene segment. An earlier analysis of some 610 of the donors called V segments functional above 56.7% productive rearrangements and segregating when the between-donor standard deviation exceeded 5%. A statistical classification framework was built for diagnosing cytomegalovirus status from the catalog of TCR beta chain sequences. A later analysis assigned V and J genes by comparing TCR nucleotide sequences with IMGT/GENE-DB human TR gene sequences. A later analysis assigned CDR3 sequences and most-parsimonious VDJ recombination scenarios with the TCRdist pipeline. In a later analysis, each TCR beta chain was defined by its CDR3 amino acid sequence together with its V-gene family, and reads lacking a unique V-gene family were excluded. A later analysis removed 592 highly shared, low-generation-probability nucleotide sequences to deal with suspected cross-contamination and a sequencing artifact. In a later analysis, a clonal expansion index for each public chain was calculated from normalized within-repertoire ranks of inferred template counts. In a later analysis, generation probabilities were computed using a VDJ recombination model fitted to out-of-frame rearrangements, and the results were checked against IGoR. In a later analysis, TCR-TCR, TCR-HLA and TCR-CMV co-occurrence was scored with hypergeometric tests, and a repertoire-size bias correction was applied to TCR pairs. False discovery rates were estimated in a later analysis by permuting HLA or CMV assignments 20 times. In a later analysis, co-occurring TCRs were grouped with DBSCAN, and TCRdist sequence similarity was added when clustering was performed within HLA-allele-positive subsets. Repertoires with fewer than 30,000 or more than 120,000 public chains were left out of co-occurrence clustering, as were four to six repertoires with anomalous nucleotide sharing. TCRdb retrieved this table from immuneACCESS and kept in-frame rearrangements only. Not all clones are present; in checked studies, unresolved V genes account for under half, and no reason is known for the remainder. For V, J and clone size, that table is used; D and trimming come from the DNA. Counted in this sample were some 70,000 clones; roughly three quarters of them appeared once. The top ten clonotypes cover over 2.5% of the sample.

V was cut back by 7 bases and J by 2 bases, leaving a gap of 20 bases between them. CDR1 is given as MDHEN and CDR2 as SYDVKM, both from the germline V gene. The cysteine opens and the phenylalanine closes a CDR3 of 16 amino acids. Only the CDR3 region is kept as DNA, spanning 48 bases read in frame from base 1. The cohort comprised fewer than 700 healthy bone marrow donors. Cohort members were all nominally healthy when sampled, although unrecorded immune exposures were likely present. The donor was CMV seronegative and was included in the group of hundreds of seronegative cohort members. Each donor provided a peripheral blood sample, and peripheral blood mononuclear cells were used for TCR beta sequencing. Genomic DNA was extracted from the blood cell samples with the Qiagen DNeasy Blood Extraction Kit.

Source material: PBMCs. The sequence was obtained from a man aged 18 to 30 in good health and CMV-seronegative. This receptor chain uses TRBV28 and TRBJ2-5, and perhaps TRBD1 as D gene, on 6 matching bases. The bases are TGTGCCAGCACTGGGGTTTTCAGGGGACAACAAGAGACCCAGTACTTC. It translates as CASTGVFRGQQETQYF.